The sequence of this T cell receptor (beta chain) was determined in a study of T cells in pancreatic ductal adenocarcinoma. The selected patients with pancreatic ductal adenocarcinoma had surgery but no neoadjuvant therapy. Sequencing was performed with immunoSEQ multiplex PCR; in TCRdb, only in-frame clones are kept and a portion is missing. The profile shows around 94,000 clones, roughly 96% of them singletons. Per the germline V gene, CDR1 is SEHNR and CDR2 is FQNEAQ (reference sequence). V lost 7 bases, J lost 3 bases, and 18 bases lay in between. The CDR3 consists of 15 residues. V gene TRBV7-9 combines with J gene TRBJ2-5, with a tentative D call TRBD2 (6 bases). This clonotype originated in a human donor with pancreatic ductal adenocarcinoma. Material for sequencing was PBMCs. The CDR3 protein is CASTLGGEGKETQYF. In DNA, the CDR3 is TGTGCCAGCACCTTGGGGGGAGAAGGGAAAGAGACCCAGTACTTC.